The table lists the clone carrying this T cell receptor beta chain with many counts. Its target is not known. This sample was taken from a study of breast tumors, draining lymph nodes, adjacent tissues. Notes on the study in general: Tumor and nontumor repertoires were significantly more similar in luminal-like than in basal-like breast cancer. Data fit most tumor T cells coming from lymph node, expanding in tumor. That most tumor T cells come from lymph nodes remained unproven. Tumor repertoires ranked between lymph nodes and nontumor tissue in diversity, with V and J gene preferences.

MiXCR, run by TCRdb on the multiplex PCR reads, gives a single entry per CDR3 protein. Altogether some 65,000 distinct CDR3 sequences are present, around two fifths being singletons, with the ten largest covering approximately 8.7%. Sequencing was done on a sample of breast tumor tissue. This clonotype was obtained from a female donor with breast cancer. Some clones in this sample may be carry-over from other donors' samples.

The CDR3 region is CASSVAKLHPYSNTGELFF. CDR3 nucleotides: TGTGCCAGCAGCGTAGCTAAGTTACACCCATACTCGAACACCGGGGAGCTGTTTTTT. J is TRBJ2-2 and V is TRBV9; no firm D call. Germline CDR1 reads SGDLS; CDR2 reads YYNGEE. CDR3 length: 19 amino acids. V was shortened by 0 bases and J by 0 bases, with 18 bases between the two germline ends.